Below are 26 T cell receptor beta chains sequenced from a single sample in a study of T-cell reconstitution after alpha-beta-depleted transplantation in children. Preparing the TCRbeta library involved the use of unique molecular identifiers. TCRdb ran MiXCR on the PCR reads and lists one entry per CDR3 protein. In the table there are over 450,000 distinct CDR3 sequences, about 10% of which are singletons. The specimen was PBMCs, collected before TCRalphabeta/CD19-depleted stem cell transplant. These receptors were collected from a child aged 2 to 10 with inherited bone marrow failure, due to receive a stem cell transplant.

This clonotype has a count of ten or more. The chain uses TRBV27 and TRBJ2-3; 10 bases are shared with TRBD1. The junction had 12 bases not matched to a gene; V was cut back by 3 bases and J by 6 bases. The CDR3 spans 17 residues. CDR1 is MNHEY, CDR2 SMNVEV, per germline (reference sequence). For the CDR3, the DNA is TGTGCCAGCAGTTTCAAACCGACAGGGGGCCTTGGGGATACGCAGTATTTT. It specifies CASSFKPTGGLGDTQYF.

There are many counts of this clonotype. J is TRBJ2-1 and V is TRBV6-5, with 12 bases lining up with TRBD2. The CDR3 spans 14 residues. The germline V gene encodes CDR1 MNHEY and CDR2 SVGAGI. V trimming: 6 bases; J trimming: 8 bases; junction bases outside the gene matches: 5. This CDR3 reads CASSRLAGAYEQFF. DNA for the CDR3: TGTGCCAGCAGCCGACTAGCGGGGGCATATGAGCAGTTCTTC.

At least ten counts were recorded for this clonotype. The rearrangement uses TRBV20-1 and TRBJ1-2; D is uncertain. Germline CDR1 and CDR2: DFQATT and SNEGSKA (reference sequence). The V end was cut by 0 bases, the J end by 4 bases, with 9 bases between. The CDR3 has 13 residues. CDR3: CSARDRRSYGYTF. The CDR3 DNA reads as TGCAGTGCTAGAGATCGTCGGAGCTATGGCTACACCTTC.

This clonotype was recorded at least ten times. The V and J genes are TRBV29-1 and TRBJ1-1, with TRBD1 matching over 10 bases. Germline loops: CDR1 SQVTM, CDR2 ANQGSEA. Trimming at V came to 1 base and at J to 4 bases, leaving 0 bases not matched to a gene. The CDR3 is made up of 13 amino acids. DNA for the CDR3: TGCAGCGTTGAAGGACAGGGGGCCACTGAAGCTTTCTTT. This sequence encodes CSVEGQGATEAFF.

This clonotype showed up many times. The J gene is TRBJ1-2, the V gene TRBV27, with D maybe TRBD1 (6 bases). Trimming removed 1 base from V and 4 bases from J, with 10 bases in between. Germline V gives CDR1 MNHEY, CDR2 SMNVEV (reference sequence). This CDR3 has 14 residues. The CDR3 DNA reads as TGTGCCAGCAGTTTATGGGGGGGGCCCTATGGCTACACCTTC. Translated, it gives CASSLWGGPYGYTF.

The CDR3 region has the DNA TGTGCCAGCAGCTTACGGGGCGGGACAGGGGGCCTTGAGCAGTTCTTC. It encodes CASSLRGGTGGLEQFF. V gene TRBV7-2 combines with J gene TRBJ2-1; 12 bases map to TRBD1. The CDR3 spans 16 residues. After removal of 2 bases from V and 9 bases from J, the junction contained 8 bases not matched to a gene. Germline CDR1 reads SGHTA; CDR2 reads FQGNSA.

V and J are TRBV20-1 and TRBJ2-7, with D possibly matching TRBD1 (6 bases). The germline V and J ends were trimmed by 0 bases and 2 bases, with 11 bases remaining between them. Germline lookup yields CDR1 DFQATT and CDR2 SNEGSKA (reference sequence). This CDR3 has 14 amino acids. The CDR3 loop is CSARDRDITYEQYF. The DNA of the CDR3 is TGCAGTGCTAGAGACCGGGACATAACCTACGAGCAGTACTTC.

The chain employs TRBV20-1 and TRBJ1-2, with D maybe TRBD1 (6 bases). This CDR3 comprises 15 residues. V shed 0 bases and J shed 3 bases, with 14 bases lying between them. Germline CDR1 and CDR2: DFQATT and SNEGSKA (reference sequence). CDR3 in DNA: TGCAGTGCTAGAGATCAAACCAGGGGAGACTATGGCTACACCTTC. Translated: CSARDQTRGDYGYTF.

This clonotype was seen repeatedly, ten times or more. The chain recombines TRBV27 with TRBJ1-1; D may be TRBD1 (5 bases). Germline CDR1 reads MNHEY; CDR2 reads SMNVEV (reference sequence). This CDR3 contains 12 residues. Trimming took off 8 bases at V and 6 bases at J, with 13 bases between the two ends. In nucleotides, the CDR3 is TGTGCCAGCGGATACCCGGGGGCTGAAGCTTTCTTT. It encodes CASGYPGAEAFF.

This clonotype was seen many times. The chain carries TRBV28 and TRBJ2-7; 7 positions match TRBD1. The V gene's germline CDR1 is MDHEN and CDR2 SYDVKM. The CDR3 extends over 15 amino acids. V trimming: 6 bases; J trimming: 2 bases; junction bases outside the gene matches: 10. The CDR3 spells CASRINRGFPYEQYF. Here the CDR3 DNA reads TGTGCCAGCAGGATAAACAGGGGCTTTCCCTACGAGCAGTACTTC. The full variable domain, with the rest looked up from reference TRBV28 and TRBJ2-7, is DVKVTQSSRYLVKRTGEKVFLECVQDMDHENMFWYRQDPGLGLRLIYFSYDVKMKEKGDIPEGYSVSREKKERFSLILESASTNQTSMYLCASRINRGFPYEQYFGPGTRLTVT.

The table lists this clonotype with many counts. The chain carries TRBV12-3 or TRBV12-4 and TRBJ2-2; TRBD2 agrees at 7 bases. The CDR3 is 15 residues long. J gave up 3 bases and V 10 bases, and 11 bases lay outside the gene matches. The CDR3 sequence: CAIHPSGVDTGELFF. For the CDR3, the DNA is TGTGCCATCCACCCAAGCGGGGTCGACACCGGGGAGCTGTTTTTT.

In nucleotides, the CDR3 is TGCAGTGCTAGGTCGACCAATCAGCCCCAGCATTTT. It codes for CSARSTNQPQHF. The chain combines TRBV20-1 with TRBJ1-5; D gene ambiguous. The germline V gene encodes CDR1 DFQATT and CDR2 SNEGSKA (reference sequence). V dropped 3 bases and J dropped 3 bases, with 6 bases sitting between them. The CDR3 consists of 12 residues.

This clonotype was detected ten times or more. The rearrangement joins TRBV12-3 or TRBV12-4 to TRBJ2-2; a weak D match, TRBD1 (5 bases). With 5 bases removed from V and 7 bases from J, the gap between germline ends came to 8 bases. CDR3 length: 12 amino acids. The CDR3 spells CASSPTGGELFF. CDR3 bases: TGTGCCAGCAGTCCTACAGGCGGGGAGCTGTTTTTT.

The rearrangement joins TRBV12-3 or TRBV12-4 to TRBJ2-7; D is possibly TRBD1 (6 bases). CDR3 length: 12 amino acids. V was pared by 8 bases and J by 7 bases, with 15 bases between. In DNA form, the CDR3 reads TGTGCCAGCCGGGACACCCCGGGGGAGCAGTACTTC. This encodes CASRDTPGEQYF.

In its sample, this clonotype was seen many times. This rearrangement joins TRBV10-3 to TRBJ1-1; D is perhaps TRBD1 (5 bases). Trimming took 10 bases from V and 0 from J, leaving 18 bases between them. The germline V gene encodes CDR1 ENHRY and CDR2 SYGVKD. The CDR3 loop spans 15 amino acids. The chain's CDR3 is CATGAGGSMNTEAFF. The CDR3 bases are TGTGCCACTGGGGCCGGGGGTTCTATGAACACTGAAGCTTTCTTT.

This clonotype was observed many times. V usage is TRBV20-1 and J usage is TRBJ1-2, with TRBD1 matching over 9 bases. After removal of 4 bases from V and 3 bases from J, the junction contained 6 bases not matched to a gene. Per the germline V gene, CDR1 is DFQATT and CDR2 is SNEGSKA (reference sequence). This CDR3 region has 14 residues. This chain's CDR3 is CSAITTGGDYGYTF. CDR3 DNA sequence: TGCAGTGCTATAACTACAGGGGGCGACTATGGCTACACCTTC.

This clonotype has a handful of counts. This chain joins TRBV7-9 and TRBJ1-2; D is unresolved. Deletions cut 0 bases from V and 6 bases from J, with 11 bases between. This CDR3 contains 14 residues. Germline CDR1 reads SEHNR; CDR2 reads FQNEAQ (reference sequence). The CDR3 DNA reads TGTGCCAGCAGCTTAGCTACGGGTGACAATGGCTACACCTTC. This translates into CASSLATGDNGYTF.

The rearrangement joins TRBV6-2 or TRBV6-3 to TRBJ1-6; the D gene is possibly TRBD1 (6 bases). V lost 6 bases, J lost 2 bases, and 14 bases lay in between. Germline lookup yields CDR1 MNHEY and CDR2 SVGEGT. This CDR3 is 16 amino acids long. Written as DNA, the CDR3 is TGTGCCAGCAGCGGGGGCCAGGACGCCTATAATTCACCCCTCCACTTT. Protein: CASSGGQDAYNSPLHF.

The V call is TRBV29-1, the J call TRBJ2-1, with D hard to call. The CDR3 has 13 residues. The germline V and J ends were trimmed by 3 bases and 4 bases, with 10 bases remaining between them. Per germline, CDR1 SQVTM and CDR2 ANQGSEA. The CDR3, as DNA: TGCAGCGTTGATGACGACTCATACAATGAGCAGTTCTTC. It specifies CSVDDDSYNEQFF.

This clonotype has only a few counts. The chain carries TRBV29-1 and TRBJ1-5; TRBD1 matches at 11 bases. The CDR3 totals 13 residues. With 4 bases clipped from V and 7 bases from J, the junction kept 3 bases outside the gene matches. Germline CDR1 is SQVTM and CDR2 is ANQGSEA. The CDR3 sequence is CSVVGTGGQPQHF. CDR3 nucleotides: TGCAGCGTTGTAGGGACAGGGGGACAGCCCCAGCATTTT.

This clonotype was counted many times. This chain joins TRBV5-1 and TRBJ2-5; 7 bases line up with TRBD1. J lost 5 bases, V lost 4 bases, and 5 bases had no gene match. The CDR3 is 13 residues long. Germline CDR1 SGHRS, CDR2 YFSETQ. The CDR3 DNA reads as TGCGCCAGCAGCAGGGGGCTGGAGGAGACCCAGTACTTC. Residues: CASSRGLEETQYF.

This clonotype came up many times. The chain is built from TRBV6-5 and TRBJ1-2; tentative D call: TRBD1 (6 bases). The CDR3 covers 17 residues. Germline V gene sequence: CDR1 MNHEY, CDR2 SVGAGI. The ends were cut back, 0 bases at V and 0 bases at J, with 14 bases in the middle. Here the CDR3 reads CASSYSIGWGPNYGYTF. CDR3 nucleotides: TGTGCCAGCAGTTACTCAATTGGCTGGGGGCCTAACTATGGCTACACCTTC.

The V call is TRBV5-6, the J call TRBJ2-4, with TRBD2 as a possible D gene (5 bases). In germline, CDR1 is SGHDT, CDR2 YYEEEE. V lost 0 bases and J lost 1, with 11 bases in between. The CDR3 has 16 amino acids. The CDR3 sequence is CASSLVRVGAKNIQYF. The CDR3 nucleotides read TGTGCCAGCAGCTTGGTGAGGGTCGGGGCCAAAAACATTCAGTACTTC.

This clonotype was counted at least ten times. V is TRBV4-2 and J is TRBJ2-1; 9 positions match TRBD2. CDR3 length: 17 residues. V shed 0 bases, J shed 7 bases, and the junction held 10 bases outside the gene matches. The V gene's germline CDR1 is LGHNA and CDR2 YNFKEQ. As DNA, the CDR3 is TGTGCCAGCAGCCAAGATACGCCTAGCGGGATTGGGAATGAGCAGTTCTTC. Protein: CASSQDTPSGIGNEQFF.

This clonotype appeared many times. This chain joins TRBV20-1 and TRBJ2-5, with D possibly TRBD2 on 5 matching bases. Per germline, CDR1 DFQATT and CDR2 SNEGSKA (reference sequence). V gave up 3 bases and J gave up 6 bases, with 11 bases separating them. CDR3 length: 12 residues. CDR3 nucleotide sequence: TGCAGTGCTAGGTCCAGGAGGAAGACCCAGTACTTC. It is translated as CSARSRRKTQYF.

This clonotype has more than one count but fewer than ten. The gene calls are TRBV20-1 and TRBJ2-1, with a possible D match to TRBD1 (6 bases). Germline V CDR1 and CDR2: DFQATT, SNEGSKA (reference sequence). Trimming shortened V by 6 bases and J by 1 base, and 19 bases separated the two germline ends. There are 16 residues in the CDR3. The CDR3 loop is CSAYGPGTWSYNEQFF. CDR3 coding DNA: TGCAGTGCCTACGGCCCGGGGACATGGTCCTACAATGAGCAGTTCTTC.